The TCR beta chain under discussion was sequenced for a study of cytomegalovirus exposure and HLA in healthy donors. Amplification used 60 Vbeta primers and 13 Jbeta primers. Using immunoSEQ multiplex PCR, the repertoire was profiled, and TCRdb retains in-frame clones only, with some absent. The table has about 210,000 clones, roughly 82% seen once. Nominally healthy donors were sampled, though unrecorded immune exposures were likely. Ten or more counts support this clone. Antigen unknown. Overall study findings and caveats: Previously analyzed data showed that most TCR beta V segments were productive at a frequency of about 87% or about 30%. Some V segments (TRBV6-2 and TRBV6-3 among them) were excluded as indistinguishable.

The CDR3 is made up of 16 amino acids. Trimming cost V 0 bases and J 4 bases; bases outside gene matches: 7. CDR1 is SGHNT and CDR2 is YYREEE in the germline V gene (reference sequence). The chain combines TRBV5-4 with TRBJ2-3; 8 bases line up with TRBD1. The receptor comes from a man aged 40-55 years in good health and CMV-seropositive. Sequenced material: PBMCs. The CDR3 loop reads CASSLGTGFRADTQYF. CDR3 bases: TGTGCCAGCAGCTTGGGGACAGGGTTTCGAGCAGATACGCAGTATTTT.